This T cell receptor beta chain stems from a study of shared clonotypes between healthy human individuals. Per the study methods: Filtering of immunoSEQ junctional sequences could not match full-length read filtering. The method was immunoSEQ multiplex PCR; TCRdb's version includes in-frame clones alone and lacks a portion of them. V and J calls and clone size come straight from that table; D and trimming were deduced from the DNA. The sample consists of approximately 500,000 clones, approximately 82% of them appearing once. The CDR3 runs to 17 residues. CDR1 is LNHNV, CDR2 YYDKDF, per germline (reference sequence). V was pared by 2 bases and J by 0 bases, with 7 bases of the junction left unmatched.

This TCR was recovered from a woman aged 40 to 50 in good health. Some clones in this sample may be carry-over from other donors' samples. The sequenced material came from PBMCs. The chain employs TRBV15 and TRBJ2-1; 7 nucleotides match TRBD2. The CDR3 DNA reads TGTGCCACCAGCAGAAGAAGCCTAGCGGACTCCTACAATGAGCAGTTCTTC. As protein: CATSRRSLADSYNEQFF.